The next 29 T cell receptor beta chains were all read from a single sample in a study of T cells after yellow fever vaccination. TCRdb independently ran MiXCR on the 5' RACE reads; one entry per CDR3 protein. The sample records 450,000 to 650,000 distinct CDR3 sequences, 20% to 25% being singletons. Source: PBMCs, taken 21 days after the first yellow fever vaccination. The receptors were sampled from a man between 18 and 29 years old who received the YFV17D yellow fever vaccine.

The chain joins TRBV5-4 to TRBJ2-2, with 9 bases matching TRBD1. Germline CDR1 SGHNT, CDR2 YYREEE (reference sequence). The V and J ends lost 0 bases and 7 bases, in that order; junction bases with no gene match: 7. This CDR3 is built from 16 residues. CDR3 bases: TGTGCCAGCAGCTTGGCCGGGACAGGGAGGGTCGGGGAGCTGTTTTTT. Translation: CASSLAGTGRVGELFF.

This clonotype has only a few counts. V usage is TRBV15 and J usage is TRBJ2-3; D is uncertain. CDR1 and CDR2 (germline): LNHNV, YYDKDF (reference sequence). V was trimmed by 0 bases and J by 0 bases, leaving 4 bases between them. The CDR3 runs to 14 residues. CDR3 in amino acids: CATSREASTDTQYF. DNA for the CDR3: TGTGCCACCAGCAGAGAGGCAAGCACAGATACGCAGTATTTT.

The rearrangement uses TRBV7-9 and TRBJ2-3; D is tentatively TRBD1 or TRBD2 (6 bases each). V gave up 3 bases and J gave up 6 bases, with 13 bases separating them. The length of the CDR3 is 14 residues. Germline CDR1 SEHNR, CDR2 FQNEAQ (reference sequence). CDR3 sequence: CASSFRGPLDTQYF. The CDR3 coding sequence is TGTGCCAGCAGCTTTCGGGGGCCACTGGATACGCAGTATTTT.

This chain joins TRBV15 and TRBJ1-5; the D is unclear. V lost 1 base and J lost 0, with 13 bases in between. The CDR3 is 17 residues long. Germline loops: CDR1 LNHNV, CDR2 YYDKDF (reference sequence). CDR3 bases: TGTGCCACCAGCAGAGTTGGTAGAATTTATAGCAATCAGCCCCAGCATTTT. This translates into CATSRVGRIYSNQPQHF.

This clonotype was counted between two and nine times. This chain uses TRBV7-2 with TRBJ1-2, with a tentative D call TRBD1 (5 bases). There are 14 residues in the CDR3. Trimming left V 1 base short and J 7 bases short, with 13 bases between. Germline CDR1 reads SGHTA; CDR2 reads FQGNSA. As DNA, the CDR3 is TGTGCCAGCAGCTTAGGAGTACAGGTTTTTGGCTACACCTTC. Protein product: CASSLGVQVFGYTF.

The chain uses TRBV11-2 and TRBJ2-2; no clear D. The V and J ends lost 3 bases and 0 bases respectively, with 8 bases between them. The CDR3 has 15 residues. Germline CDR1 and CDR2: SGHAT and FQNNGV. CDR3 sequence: CASSFGVPNTGELFF. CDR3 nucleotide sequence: TGTGCCAGCAGCTTTGGAGTCCCGAACACCGGGGAGCTGTTTTTT.

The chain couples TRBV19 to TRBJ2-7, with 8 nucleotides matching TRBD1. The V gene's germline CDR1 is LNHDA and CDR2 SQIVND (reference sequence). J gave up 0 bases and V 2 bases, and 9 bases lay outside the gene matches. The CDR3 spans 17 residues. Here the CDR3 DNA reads TGTGCCAGTAGTATACTCCCCGGACAGGGTTCCTCCTACGAGCAGTACTTC. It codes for CASSILPGQGSSYEQYF.

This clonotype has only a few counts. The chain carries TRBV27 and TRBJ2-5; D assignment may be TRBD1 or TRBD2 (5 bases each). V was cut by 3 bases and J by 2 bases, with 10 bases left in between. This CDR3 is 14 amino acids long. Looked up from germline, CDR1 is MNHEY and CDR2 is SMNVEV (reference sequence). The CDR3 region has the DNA TGTGCCAGCAGTTTTATGGGACGTCAAGAGACCCAGTACTTC. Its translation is CASSFMGRQETQYF.

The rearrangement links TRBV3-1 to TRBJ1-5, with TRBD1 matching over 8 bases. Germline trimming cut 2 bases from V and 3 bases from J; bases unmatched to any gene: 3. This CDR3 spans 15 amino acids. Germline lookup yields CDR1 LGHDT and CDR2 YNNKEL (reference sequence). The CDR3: CASSQMTGDNQPQHF. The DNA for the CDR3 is TGTGCCAGCAGCCAAATGACAGGGGACAATCAGCCCCAGCATTTT.

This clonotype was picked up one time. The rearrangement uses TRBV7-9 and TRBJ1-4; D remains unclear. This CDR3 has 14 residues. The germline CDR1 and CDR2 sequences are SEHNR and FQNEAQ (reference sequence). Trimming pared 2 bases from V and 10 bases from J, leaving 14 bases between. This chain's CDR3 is CASSLRNPSGKLFF. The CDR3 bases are TGTGCCAGCAGCTTAAGAAACCCCAGCGGAAAACTGTTTTTT. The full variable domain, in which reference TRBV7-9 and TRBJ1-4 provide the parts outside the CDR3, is DTGVSQNPRHKITKRGQNVTFRCDPISEHNRLYWYRQTLGQGPEFLTYFQNEAQLEKSRLLSDRFSAERPKGSFSTLEIQRTEQGDSAMYLCASSLRNPSGKLFFGSGTQLSVL.

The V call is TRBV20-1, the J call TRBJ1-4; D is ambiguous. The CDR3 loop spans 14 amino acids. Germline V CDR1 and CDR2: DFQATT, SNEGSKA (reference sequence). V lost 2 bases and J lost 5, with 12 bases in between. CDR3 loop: CSARTVARNEKLFF. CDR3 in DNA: TGCAGTGCTAGAACAGTAGCTCGGAATGAAAAACTGTTTTTT.

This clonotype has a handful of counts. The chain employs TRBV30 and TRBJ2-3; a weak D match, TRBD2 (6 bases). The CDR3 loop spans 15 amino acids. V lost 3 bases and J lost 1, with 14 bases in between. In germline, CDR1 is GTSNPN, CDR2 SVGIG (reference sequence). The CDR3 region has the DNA TGTGCCTGGAGCGAGGGACTCGCCGGCACAGATACGCAGTATTTT. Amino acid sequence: CAWSEGLAGTDTQYF.

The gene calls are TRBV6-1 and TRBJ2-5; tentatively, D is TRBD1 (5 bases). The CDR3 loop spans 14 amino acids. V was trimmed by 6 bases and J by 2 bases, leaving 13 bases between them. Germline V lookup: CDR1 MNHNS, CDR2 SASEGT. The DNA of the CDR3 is TGTGCCAGCAGGCCAGGGTGGACACAAGAGACCCAGTACTTC. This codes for CASRPGWTQETQYF.

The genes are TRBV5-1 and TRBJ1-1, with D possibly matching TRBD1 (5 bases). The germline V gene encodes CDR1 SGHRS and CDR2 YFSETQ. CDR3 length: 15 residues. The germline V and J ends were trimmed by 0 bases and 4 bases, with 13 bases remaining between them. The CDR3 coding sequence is TGCGCCAGCAGCTTGGAGGGACTTAGGGGCACTGAAGCTTTCTTT. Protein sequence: CASSLEGLRGTEAFF.

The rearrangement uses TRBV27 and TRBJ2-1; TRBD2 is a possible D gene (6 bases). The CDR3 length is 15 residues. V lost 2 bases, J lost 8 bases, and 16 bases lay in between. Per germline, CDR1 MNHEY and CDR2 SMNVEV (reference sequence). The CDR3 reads CASSLGLAAGDEQFF. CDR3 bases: TGTGCCAGCAGTTTAGGGTTAGCGGCAGGCGATGAGCAGTTCTTC.

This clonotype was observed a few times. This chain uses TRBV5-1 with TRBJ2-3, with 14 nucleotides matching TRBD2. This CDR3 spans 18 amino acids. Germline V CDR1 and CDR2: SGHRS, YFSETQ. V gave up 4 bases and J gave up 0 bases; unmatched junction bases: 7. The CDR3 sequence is CASSPLRTSGGSTDTQYF. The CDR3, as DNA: TGCGCCAGCAGCCCTCTTAGGACTAGCGGGGGGAGCACAGATACGCAGTATTTT.

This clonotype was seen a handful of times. CDR3 loop: CASSWGEDGYTF. CDR3 DNA: TGTGCCAGCAGCTGGGGGGAAGATGGCTACACCTTC. The chain links TRBV11-1 to TRBJ1-2, with D possibly being TRBD1 (5 bases). The CDR3 has 12 residues. The germline V and J ends were trimmed by 4 bases and 6 bases, with 9 bases remaining between them. Germline-derived CDR1 and CDR2 are SGHAT and FQDESV (reference sequence).

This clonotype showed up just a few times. Written as DNA, the CDR3 is TGTGCCAGCAGTTCACCCCACAGGGGAGGGAGCAATCAGCCCCAGCATTTT. Translated: CASSSPHRGGSNQPQHF. The chain links TRBV12-3 or TRBV12-4 to TRBJ1-5; 7 bases are shared with TRBD1. Losses at the gene ends were 4 bases for V and 1 base for J; bases not matched to a gene: 10. This CDR3 spans 17 amino acids.

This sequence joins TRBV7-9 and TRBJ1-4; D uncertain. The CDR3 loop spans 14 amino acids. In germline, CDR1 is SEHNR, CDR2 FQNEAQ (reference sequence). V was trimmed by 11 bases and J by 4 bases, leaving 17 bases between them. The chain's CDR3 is CASQGNGFNEKLFF. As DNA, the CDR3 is TGTGCCTCCCAAGGGAACGGATTTAATGAAAAACTGTTTTTT.

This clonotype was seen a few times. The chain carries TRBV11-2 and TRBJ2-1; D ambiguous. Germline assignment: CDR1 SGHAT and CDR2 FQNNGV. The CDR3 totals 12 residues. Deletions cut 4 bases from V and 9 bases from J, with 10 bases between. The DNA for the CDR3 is TGTGCCAGCAGCTCTCAGGCTACTGAGCAGTTCTTC. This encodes CASSSQATEQFF.

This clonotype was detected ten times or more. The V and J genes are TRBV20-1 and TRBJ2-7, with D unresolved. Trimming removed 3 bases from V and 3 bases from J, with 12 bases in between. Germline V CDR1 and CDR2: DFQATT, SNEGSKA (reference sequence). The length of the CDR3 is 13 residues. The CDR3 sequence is CSASTPADYEQYV. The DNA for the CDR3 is TGCAGTGCTAGTACTCCAGCCGACTACGAGCAGTACGTC.

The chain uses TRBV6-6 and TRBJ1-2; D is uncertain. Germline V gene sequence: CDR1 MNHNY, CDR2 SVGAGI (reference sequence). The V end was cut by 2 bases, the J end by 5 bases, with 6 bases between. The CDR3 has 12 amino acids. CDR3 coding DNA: TGTGCCAGCAGTTACGCAGAGTATGGCTACACCTTC. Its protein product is CASSYAEYGYTF.

The CDR3 bases are TGCGCCAGCAGCCCATTGGTGATCACAGATACGCAGTATTTT. Translating gives CASSPLVITDTQYF. This chain connects TRBV4-1 to TRBJ2-3; D unclear. The CDR3 extends over 14 amino acids. CDR1 and CDR2 (germline): MGHRA, YSYEKL. V was trimmed by 4 bases and J by 2 bases, leaving 10 bases between them.

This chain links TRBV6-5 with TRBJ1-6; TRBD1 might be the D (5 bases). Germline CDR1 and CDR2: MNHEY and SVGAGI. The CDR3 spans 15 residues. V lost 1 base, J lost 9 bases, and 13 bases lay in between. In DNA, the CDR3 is TGTGCCAGCAGTTACTTTTCGGGGAGGGGTTCACCCCTCCACTTT. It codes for CASSYFSGRGSPLHF.

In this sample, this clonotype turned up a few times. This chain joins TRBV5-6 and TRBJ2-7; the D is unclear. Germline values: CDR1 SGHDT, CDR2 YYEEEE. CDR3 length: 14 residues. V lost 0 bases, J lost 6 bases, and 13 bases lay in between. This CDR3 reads CASSLDSPLSEQYF. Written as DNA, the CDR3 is TGTGCCAGCAGCTTGGACAGTCCCCTCAGCGAGCAGTACTTC.

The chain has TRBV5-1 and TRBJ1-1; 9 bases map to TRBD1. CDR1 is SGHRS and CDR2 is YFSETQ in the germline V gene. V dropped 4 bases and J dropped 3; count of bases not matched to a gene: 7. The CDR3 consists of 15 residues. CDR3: CASSRDRATYTEAFF. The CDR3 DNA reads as TGCGCCAGCAGCAGGGACAGGGCTACTTACACTGAAGCTTTCTTT.

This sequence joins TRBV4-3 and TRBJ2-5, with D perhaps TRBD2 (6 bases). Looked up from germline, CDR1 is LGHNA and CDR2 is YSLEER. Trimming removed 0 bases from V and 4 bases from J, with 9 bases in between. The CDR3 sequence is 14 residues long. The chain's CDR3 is CASSQDSLAETQYF. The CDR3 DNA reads TGCGCCAGCAGCCAAGACTCACTAGCAGAGACCCAGTACTTC.

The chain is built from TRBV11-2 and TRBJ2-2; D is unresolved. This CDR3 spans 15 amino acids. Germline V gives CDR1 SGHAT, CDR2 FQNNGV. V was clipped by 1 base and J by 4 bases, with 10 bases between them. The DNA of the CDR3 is TGTGCCAGCAGCTTAGTTCCCCAAGGCACCGGGGAGCTGTTTTTT. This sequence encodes CASSLVPQGTGELFF.

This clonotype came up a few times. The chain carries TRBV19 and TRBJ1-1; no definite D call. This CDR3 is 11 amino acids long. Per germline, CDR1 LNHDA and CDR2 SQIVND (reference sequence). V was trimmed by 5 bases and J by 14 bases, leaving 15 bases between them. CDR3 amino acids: CASSFSLQTFF. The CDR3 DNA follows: TGTGCCAGTAGTTTCTCCCTCCAAACCTTCTTT.